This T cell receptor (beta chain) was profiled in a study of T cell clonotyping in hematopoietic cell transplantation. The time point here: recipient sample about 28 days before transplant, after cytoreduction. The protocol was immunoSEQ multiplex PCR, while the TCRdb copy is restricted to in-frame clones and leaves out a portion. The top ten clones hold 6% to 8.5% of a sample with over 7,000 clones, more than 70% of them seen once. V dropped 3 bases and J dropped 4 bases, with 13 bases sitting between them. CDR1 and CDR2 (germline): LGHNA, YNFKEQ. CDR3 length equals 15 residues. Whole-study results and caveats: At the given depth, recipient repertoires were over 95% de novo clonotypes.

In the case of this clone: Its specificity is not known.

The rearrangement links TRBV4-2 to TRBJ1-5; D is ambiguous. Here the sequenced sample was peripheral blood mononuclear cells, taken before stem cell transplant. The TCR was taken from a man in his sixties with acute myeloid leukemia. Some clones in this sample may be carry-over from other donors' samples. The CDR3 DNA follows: TGTGCCAGCAGCCATGCGACGGCCTATAATCAGCCCCAGCATTTT. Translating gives CASSHATAYNQPQHF.